This T cell receptor (beta chain) originates from a study of metastatic and nonmetastatic thyroid tumors (dated by TCRdb to about 2020). Notes on the research overall: The researchers compared repertoires between peripheral blood samples and tumor or nodule tissue samples from patients with malignant or benign thyroid disease. What the study reported, not specific to this receptor: In both blood and tumor samples, TCR beta diversity was reported to be significantly higher in malignant tumors than in benign nodules.

Many counts were recorded for this clone. What antigen it recognizes has not been identified. The record has no base qualities; no much larger clone is one base away. Before undergoing thyroid surgery, none of the patients had been given any kind of treatment. Using T-cell receptor beta sequencing, the study looked back at clinical samples from patients collected from about 2011 to 2018. Reading the germline V gene gives CDR1 SGHTA and CDR2 FQGTGA. There are 15 amino acids in the CDR3, from cysteine to phenylalanine inclusive. Solely the CDR3 DNA is kept, with 45 bases framed from the first base. V gives up 2 bases and J gives up 0 bases, and the segment between their germline ends measures 8 bases. The library was prepared using PCR. Sequencing instrument: Illumina HiSeq 4000. High-throughput sequencing was used to profile the TCR beta-chain CDR3 region of each patient. On the study's bioinformatics: A classifier to discriminate distant-metastatic papillary thyroid cancer patients was built from CDR3 differences across clinicopathological groups. The Shannon index was used to measure repertoire diversity, and the Morisita-Horn index was used to measure how similar tumor and blood repertoires were. TCRdb reworked the public reads: Q25 trimming with fastp, MiXCR clone assembly, productive beta chains retained. TCRdb's processing, not the study's, gives the V and J calls here. Within this sample are around 40,000 clones, with about 18% of them counted one time only. The biggest ten clones account for around 5.9% of the sample.

Source material: blood. This receptor was identified in a male donor with papillary thyroid cancer or a benign thyroid nodule (not recorded which). Some clones in this sample may be carry-over from other donors' samples. The V and J segments used are TRBV7-3 and TRBJ2-1; the D gene lacks a confident call. In nucleotides, the sequence is TGTGCCAGCAGCTTATCCGTCAGCTCCTACAATGAGCAGTTCTTC. The resulting protein is CASSLSVSSYNEQFF.